This TCR beta chain was sequenced during a study of shared clonotypes between healthy human individuals. Study overall: Aged 18 to 49, the donors were a couple of women and a few men.

The authors' processing: Sequence data from immunoSEQ were junction-only and lacked quality scores; consequently, filtering differed. Measured with immunoSEQ multiplex PCR; TCRdb has only the in-frame clones, and not every one. V and J calls and clone size are given by that table; D and trimming were obtained from the DNA. Of millions of clones in the sample, 85% to 95% were seen once. The naive CD8 population came from CD45RO-negative cells selected for CCR7, without terminally differentiated effector memory CD45RA+ cells. There are 13 residues in the CDR3. V lost 7 bases, J lost 6 bases, and 16 bases lay in between. In germline, CDR1 is MDHEN, CDR2 SYDVKM. General study findings and limits: The naive CD4 repertoires of several donors were compared, and about 5% of clonotypes were shared.

Note on this clone: The antigen is undetermined.

Specimen: naive CD8+ T cells from PBMCs. This TCR derives from a man aged 18 to 35 in good health. Some clones in this sample may be carry-over from other donors' samples. The chain carries TRBV28 and TRBJ2-7, with D perhaps TRBD2 (5 bases). The CDR3 coding sequence is TGTGCCAGCAACTTCAGGTCCGGAGGCGAGCAGTACTTC. Amino acid sequence: CASNFRSGGEQYF. Based on the CDR3 plus reference TRBV28 and TRBJ2-7, the full variable domain is DVKVTQSSRYLVKRTGEKVFLECVQDMDHENMFWYRQDPGLGLRLIYFSYDVKMKEKGDIPEGYSVSREKKERFSLILESASTNQTSMYLCASNFRSGGEQYFGPGTRLTVT.